This record concerns one TCR beta chain sequence. This sample is part of a study of technical replicates of blood from several donors. Using immunoSEQ multiplex PCR, the repertoire was profiled, and TCRdb retains in-frame clones only, with some absent. The data hold some 87,000 clones, with 85% to 95% observed a single time. Germline CDR1 and CDR2: MNHEY and SVGAGI. The CDR3 contains 14 residues. V shed 4 bases, J shed 4 bases, and the junction held 4 bases outside the gene matches. This TCR came from a human donor in good health. The chain employs TRBV6-5 and TRBJ1-1, with TRBD1 matching over 9 bases. The specimen was T cells isolated from PBMCs. CDR3 in amino acids: CASSSTGGITEAFF. The CDR3 bases are TGTGCCAGCAGTTCGACAGGGGGGATCACTGAAGCTTTCTTT.